This is a list of T cell receptor beta chains from one sample in a study of T cells in Graves' hyperthyroidism and ophthalmopathy. TCRdb processed the multiplex PCR reads anew with MiXCR; each CDR3 protein has one entry. Counted here are roughly 700,000 distinct CDR3 sequences, around 15% occurring once; the ten biggest clones make up 10%. Material for sequencing was blood. The receptors stem from a woman between 18 and 29 years old with Graves' hyperthyroidism. Each CDR3 is given with its conserved first and last residue. Fields, in order: clone size, V gene, D gene, J gene, CDR3 protein, CDR3 DNA. D genes are given only for firm matches. Clone size is stated in some rows and not others, as once, few, many or a class when expanded.

-	TRBV7-9	TRBD2	TRBJ2-1	CASSLGAGERSYNEQFF	TGTGCCAGCAGCTTAGGAGCGGGAGAACGGTCCTACAATGAGCAGTTCTTC
few	TRBV7-9	-	TRBJ2-2	CASSPRLDVIGELFF	TGTGCCAGCAGTCCTAGACTAGACGTCATCGGGGAGCTGTTTTTT
few	TRBV20-1	-	TRBJ2-7	CSGLRGAYEQYF	TGCAGCGGCCTGCGTGGCGCCTACGAGCAGTACTTC
few	TRBV10-2	TRBD2	TRBJ2-4	CASSGGENIQYF	TGCGCCAGCAGCGGGGGGGAAAACATTCAGTACTTC
-	TRBV19	-	TRBJ1-2	CASSTHIHGYTF	TGTGCCAGTAGTACCCACATCCATGGCTACACCTTC
many	TRBV27	-	TRBJ1-1	CASSLSVPGGAHTEAFF	TGTGCCAGCAGTTTATCAGTCCCCGGGGGGGCCCACACTGAAGCTTTCTTT
few	TRBV10-3	-	TRBJ1-6	CAISEAGDRSPLHF	TGTGCCATCAGTGAGGCAGGAGATCGATCACCCCTCCACTTT
many	TRBV29-1	-	TRBJ2-3	CSVVTTGAGDTQYF	TGCAGCGTTGTCACAACGGGTGCGGGAGATACGCAGTATTTT
once	TRBV5-6	-	TRBJ1-6	CASSLLQAGGPPLHF	TGTGCCAGCAGCTTGCTTCAGGCCGGGGGGCCACCCCTCCACTTT
many	TRBV10-3	TRBD1	TRBJ1-2	CAISEPGQGVTHYGYTF	TGTGCCATCAGTGAGCCGGGACAGGGTGTGACTCACTATGGCTACACCTTC
few	TRBV20-1	-	TRBJ1-3	CSATSPTSSGNTIYF	TGCAGTGCTACTAGCCCCACGAGCTCTGGAAACACCATATATTTT
-	TRBV4-1	-	TRBJ2-7	CASSQDPEREQYF	TGCGCCAGCAGCCAAGATCCGGAGAGGGAGCAGTACTTC
many	TRBV6-2/TRBV6-3	-	TRBJ1-1	CASSYSGGYTEAFF	TGTGCCAGCAGTTACTCGGGCGGTTACACTGAAGCTTTCTTT
many	TRBV3-1	-	TRBJ1-2	CASRFGASYGYTF	TGTGCCAGCAGGTTCGGGGCAAGCTATGGCTACACCTTC
many	TRBV28	-	TRBJ2-1	CASSPGGARYNEQFF	TGTGCCAGCAGTCCCGGGGGAGCGCGCTACAATGAGCAGTTCTTC
-	TRBV18	TRBD2	TRBJ2-2	CASSPSTSGSSGELFF	TGTGCCAGCTCACCATCGACTAGCGGGTCCAGCGGGGAGCTGTTTTTT
many	TRBV20-1	-	TRBJ1-1	CSARQGYTEAFF	TGCAGTGCTAGACAGGGGTACACTGAAGCTTTCTTT
many	TRBV20-1	TRBD2	TRBJ2-3	CSATLAGVRDTQYF	TGCAGTGCGACCCTAGCGGGAGTACGGGATACGCAGTATTTT
many	TRBV2	TRBD2	TRBJ2-2	CASREGLGLADTGELFF	TGTGCCAGCAGGGAAGGGTTGGGACTAGCTGACACCGGGGAGCTGTTTTTT
many	TRBV20-1	TRBD2	TRBJ2-7	CSARGIPGSRSPGGSFYEQYF	TGCAGTGCTAGAGGAATACCGGGATCCCGATCTCCGGGAGGATCCTTTTACGAGCAGTACTTC
many	TRBV13	-	TRBJ2-3	CASSLALTPGTDTQYF	TGTGCCAGCAGCTTAGCCCTAACCCCAGGCACAGATACGCAGTATTTT
many	TRBV11-2	TRBD1	TRBJ1-2	CASSYPAPGLPGGDYGYTF	TGTGCCAGCAGCTATCCGGCCCCTGGGTTGCCAGGGGGGGACTATGGCTACACCTTC
few	TRBV2	-	TRBJ1-6	CASSEENSLGVNSPLHF	TGTGCCAGCAGTGAAGAAAACTCCCTCGGGGTTAATTCACCCCTCCACTTT
many	TRBV2	TRBD2	TRBJ2-7	CASSGLAGTYEQYF	TGTGCCAGCAGCGGACTAGCGGGGACCTACGAGCAGTACTTC
many	TRBV6-5	TRBD2	TRBJ2-7	CASSLLAGDEQYF	TGTGCCAGCAGTTTGTTAGCGGGAGACGAGCAGTACTTC
many	TRBV6-1	TRBD2	TRBJ2-7	CASRRTSGSTWTSYEQYF	TGTGCCAGCAGACGGACTAGCGGGAGTACATGGACCTCCTACGAGCAGTACTTC
few	TRBV7-8	-	TRBJ1-6	CASSLGINSPLHF	TGTGCCAGCAGCTTAGGGATAAATTCACCCCTCCACTTT
many	TRBV27	-	TRBJ2-7	CASSLTAIKNYEQYF	TGTGCCAGCAGTTTAACGGCAATAAAAAACTACGAGCAGTACTTC
few	TRBV15	-	TRBJ2-1	CATTLEGLYNEQFF	TGTGCCACCACTCTTGAAGGGTTGTACAATGAGCAGTTCTTC
many	TRBV18	TRBD2	TRBJ2-5	CASSLGLGEAQYF	TGTGCCAGCTCACTCGGACTAGGTGAGGCCCAGTACTTC
many	TRBV28	-	TRBJ2-7	CASSFPTPYEQYF	TGTGCCAGCAGTTTCCCAACCCCCTACGAGCAGTACTTC
many	TRBV28	-	TRBJ2-7	CASSLGLGGYEQYF	TGTGCCAGCAGTTTAGGACTTGGGGGATACGAGCAGTACTTC
-	TRBV20-1	-	TRBJ1-3	CSAREDSRNTIYF	TGCAGTGCTAGAGAGGACAGCAGAAACACCATATATTTT
once	TRBV27	TRBD1	TRBJ1-2	CASSLWRQGATGYTF	TGTGCCAGCAGTTTATGGAGACAGGGGGCGACCGGCTACACCTTC
many	TRBV9	-	TRBJ2-1	CASSLPALNEQFF	TGTGCCAGCAGCCTGCCCGCATTGAATGAGCAGTTCTTC
many	TRBV7-8	TRBD1	TRBJ2-1	CASSYDRGHYNEQFF	TGTGCCAGCAGCTACGACAGGGGCCACTACAATGAGCAGTTCTTC
-	TRBV20-1	-	TRBJ1-1	CSARDPGGGNTEAFF	TGCAGTGCTAGAGATCCCGGGGGCGGGAACACTGAAGCTTTCTTT
many	TRBV20-1	-	TRBJ2-5	CSARTTQGLLQETQYF	TGCAGTGCTAGGACGACACAGGGACTGCTCCAAGAGACCCAGTACTTC
few	TRBV7-3	TRBD2	TRBJ2-5	CASSPSRWEGGETQYF	TGTGCCAGCAGCCCGTCCCGGTGGGAGGGCGGAGAGACCCAGTACTTC
few	TRBV6-1	TRBD2	TRBJ2-1	CARGAGGSGEQFF	TGTGCCAGAGGAGCGGGAGGGAGTGGGGAGCAGTTCTTC
few	TRBV4-3	TRBD2	TRBJ2-5	CASSQSAGVAQETQYF	TGCGCCAGCAGCCAATCTGCGGGAGTGGCCCAAGAGACCCAGTACTTC
few	TRBV5-6	TRBD1	TRBJ2-1	CASSLRRGQGWDEQFF	TGTGCCAGCAGCCTCCGCCGGGGACAGGGTTGGGATGAACAGTTCTTC
-	TRBV7-3	-	TRBJ1-5	CASSEAGGRGQPQHF	TGTGCCAGCAGCGAGGCGGGAGGACGGGGCCAGCCCCAGCATTTT
many	TRBV11-3	TRBD2	TRBJ2-1	CASSLTAGAMNEQFF	TGTGCCAGCAGCTTAACGGCGGGAGCGATGAATGAGCAGTTCTTC
-	TRBV7-2	-	TRBJ1-1	CASSPAGRVPFF	TGTGCCAGCAGTCCGGCGGGGAGGGTTCCTTTCTTT
-	TRBV5-1	TRBD1	TRBJ2-1	CASGQGVGAGAGEQFF	TGCGCCAGCGGACAGGGGGTTGGAGCGGGAGCAGGTGAGCAGTTCTTC
-	TRBV10-3	-	TRBJ2-7	CATQGTEDEQYF	TGTGCCACCCAGGGGACCGAGGACGAGCAGTACTTC
once	TRBV5-4	TRBD1	TRBJ2-1	CVSSRGTDRYNEQFF	TGTGTCAGCAGCCGAGGGACAGATCGATACAATGAGCAGTTCTTC
few	TRBV28	TRBD1	TRBJ2-5	CASRFVTGPRETQYF	TGTGCCAGCAGGTTCGTGACAGGGCCGCGAGAGACCCAGTACTTC